The TCR beta chain under discussion was sequenced for a study of brain T cells in children with intractable seizures. The sequenced cases were selected for having the highest brain T cell transcript signatures. Sequencing was performed with immunoSEQ multiplex PCR; in TCRdb, only in-frame clones are kept and a portion is missing. Here the sample spans 1,500 to 1,700 clones, 83% being singletons. This CDR3 is built from 14 residues. Germline V gives CDR1 MNHNS, CDR2 SASEGT. Trimming took 5 bases from V and 7 from J; bases not matched to a gene: 7. The clonotype comes from a boy younger than 18 with focal cortical dysplasia and intractable seizures. The chain joins TRBV6-1 to TRBJ1-1; TRBD1 agrees at 10 bases. The source was resected brain tissue, collected at surgery. CDR3 protein: CASSHGQGGGEAFF. In DNA form, the CDR3 reads TGTGCCAGCAGTCACGGACAGGGGGGAGGTGAAGCTTTCTTT.